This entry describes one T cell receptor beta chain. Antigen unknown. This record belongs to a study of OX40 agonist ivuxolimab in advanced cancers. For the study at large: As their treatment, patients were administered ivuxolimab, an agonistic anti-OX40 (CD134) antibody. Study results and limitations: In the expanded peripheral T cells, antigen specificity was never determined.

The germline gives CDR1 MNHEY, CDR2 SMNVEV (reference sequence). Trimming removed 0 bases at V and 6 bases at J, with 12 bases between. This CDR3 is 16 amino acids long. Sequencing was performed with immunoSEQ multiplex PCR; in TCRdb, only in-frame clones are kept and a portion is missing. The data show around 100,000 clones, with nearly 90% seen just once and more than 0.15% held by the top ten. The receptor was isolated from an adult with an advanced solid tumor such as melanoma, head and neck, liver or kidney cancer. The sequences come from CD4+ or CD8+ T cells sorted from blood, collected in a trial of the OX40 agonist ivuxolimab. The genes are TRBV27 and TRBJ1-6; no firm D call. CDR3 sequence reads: CASSLSRTAPNSPLHF. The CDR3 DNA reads TGTGCCAGCAGTTTATCTCGCACAGCCCCTAATTCACCCCTCCACTTT.